These 9 T cell receptor beta chains share one sample of origin, sequenced in a study of cytomegalovirus exposure and HLA in healthy donors. TCRdb's table, derived via immunoSEQ multiplex PCR, lists solely in-frame clones and lacks some. The data hold around 170,000 clones, with around 90% observed a single time. Sequenced: PBMCs. The receptor set was obtained from a man younger than 35 in good health and CMV-seronegative.

This rearrangement joins TRBV5-4 to TRBJ1-1; 9 bases align to TRBD1. This CDR3 is built from 15 residues. The junction had 4 bases not matched to a gene; V was cut back by 3 bases and J by 1 base. Germline CDR1 reads SGHNT; CDR2 reads YYREEE (reference sequence). In DNA form, the CDR3 reads TGTGCCAGCAGCTACCCGGGACAGGGGAACACTGAAGCTTTCTTT. Its translation is CASSYPGQGNTEAFF.

The chain has TRBV7-2 and TRBJ2-1; D gene uncertain. V lost 2 bases and J lost 0, with 8 bases in between. The CDR3 loop spans 15 amino acids. Germline V gene data show CDR1 as SGHTA and CDR2 as FQGNSA. CDR3 nucleotide sequence: TGTGCCAGCAGCTTATTCACGAGCTCCTACAATGAGCAGTTCTTC. Encoded protein: CASSLFTSSYNEQFF.

V is TRBV28 and J is TRBJ2-1, with 8 positions matching TRBD2. V lost 5 bases, J lost 7 bases, and 7 bases stayed unmatched. The CDR3 has 14 amino acids. Germline V gene sequence: CDR1 MDHEN, CDR2 SYDVKM. CDR3 protein: CASSPRGGINEQFF. The CDR3 nucleotides are TGTGCCAGCAGTCCCCGCGGGGGGATTAATGAGCAGTTCTTC.

V and J are TRBV4-2 and TRBJ2-7; D ambiguous. This CDR3 is built from 12 residues. Germline V gene sequence: CDR1 LGHNA, CDR2 YNFKEQ. With 0 bases removed from V and 3 bases from J, the gap between germline ends came to 3 bases. The CDR3 reads CASSQDLYEQYF. CDR3 DNA sequence: TGTGCCAGCAGCCAAGATCTCTACGAGCAGTACTTC.

The V and J genes are TRBV2 and TRBJ1-1, with TRBD1 as a possible D gene (5 bases). Germline V gene sequence: CDR1 SNHLY, CDR2 FYNNEI. The V end lost 1 base, the J end lost 4 bases, and 7 bases lay between the germline ends. The CDR3 has 13 residues. DNA of the CDR3: TGTGCCAGCAGTGAAGGGACAACCACTGAAGCTTTCTTT. Protein: CASSEGTTTEAFF.

The CDR3 loop reads CASSSPSGTGIEQYF. For the CDR3, the DNA is TGTGCCAGCAGCTCTCCCAGCGGGACAGGGATCGAGCAGTACTTC. This chain links TRBV7-9 with TRBJ2-7; 9 bases fit TRBD1. V lost 4 bases to trimming and J lost 6 bases; unmatched junction nucleotides: 10. CDR1 is SEHNR, CDR2 FQNEAQ, per germline (reference sequence). CDR3 length: 15 residues.

The gene calls are TRBV5-1 and TRBJ2-2; 8 bases are a match to TRBD1. From germline, CDR1 is SGHRS and CDR2 YFSETQ. This CDR3 has 15 amino acids. Trimming took 3 bases from V and 7 from J; bases not matched to a gene: 8. The CDR3 nucleotides are TGCGCCAGCAGCTCGGGACAGGACGAGGACGGGGAGCTGTTTTTT. Translation gives CASSSGQDEDGELFF.

The chain employs TRBV10-3 and TRBJ1-1, with D possibly matching TRBD1 (6 bases). From germline, CDR1 is ENHRY and CDR2 SYGVKD. Between the trimmed V and J ends, which lost 2 bases and 2 bases, there was a span of 12 bases. The CDR3 extends over 15 amino acids. The CDR3 spells CAISEPGHDNTEAFF. The CDR3 DNA reads TGTGCCATCAGTGAGCCGGGACACGATAACACTGAAGCTTTCTTT.

This sequence joins TRBV11-2 and TRBJ2-3, with 12 bases that match TRBD2. Germline V gene lookup returns CDR1 SGHAT and CDR2 FQNNGV. The CDR3 has 19 residues. V was clipped by 5 bases and J by 0 bases; unmatched bases: 12. Here the CDR3 reads CASSPGTSGLALSTDTQYF. CDR3 nucleotides: TGTGCCAGCAGCCCTGGGACTAGCGGGTTGGCGCTAAGCACAGATACGCAGTATTTT.